This T cell receptor beta chain was sequenced during a study of glioma-infiltrating T cells after dendritic cell vaccination. Study-level findings and limits: Estimated pretreatment TIL content predicted outcome after dendritic cell vaccination.

Time point: after dendritic cell vaccination, including at tumor progression/relapse. A remark on this clone: The antigen is undetermined. The junction departs from germline at one end; a sequencing error may be responsible.

This CDR3 has 13 amino acids. CDR1 SSHAT and CDR2 FNYEAQ come from the germline V gene (reference sequence). Profiled with immunoSEQ multiplex PCR; TCRdb holds only in-frame clones, not every one. In the table there are roughly 100,000 clones, over 80% of which are singletons. The gene calls are TRBV7-7 and TRBJ2-7, with 8 bases that match TRBD1. The receptor was isolated from a human donor with glioblastoma. Material: blood, obtained after dendritic cell vaccination. The CDR3 DNA sequence: TGTGCTAGCAGCAAGGGACAGGATAAAGAGCAGTACTTC. It yields the protein CASSKGQDKEQYF.